The rows below give T cell receptor beta chains drawn from one sample of a study of blood T cell repertoires in COVID-19. Profiling relied on immunoSEQ multiplex PCR, and the TCRdb table lists in-frame clones only, not all of them. Here the sample spans a few hundred thousand clones, more than 75% being singletons. The specimen was peripheral blood. These receptors originate from a man in his 60s who had recovered from COVID-19. Each CDR3 is given with its conserved first and last residue. D genes are given only for firm matches. Expanded clones get a size class; other rows say once, few or many, or leave the size out.

clone_size j_call v_call d_call cdr3_aa cdr3_nt
- TRBJ2-1 TRBV6-5 TRBD1 CASNNRGPYNEQFF TGTGCCAGCAACAACAGGGGGCCCTACAATGAGCAGTTCTTC
- TRBJ2-3 TRBV6-4 TRBD2 CASSRQAGSTDTQYF TGTGCCAGCAGCCGACAAGCGGGAAGCACAGATACGCAGTATTTT
- TRBJ1-1 TRBV28 - CASRDGGKNTEAFF TGTGCCAGCCGAGACGGGGGGAAGAACACTGAAGCTTTCTTT
- TRBJ1-2 TRBV5-4 TRBD1 CASSLEQRGRSYGYTF TGTGCCAGCAGCTTGGAACAAAGGGGGCGTAGCTATGGCTACACCTTC
- TRBJ2-3 TRBV9 TRBD2 CASSVAAGGSFDTQYF TGTGCCAGCAGCGTCGCCGCGGGAGGTTCATTCGATACGCAGTATTTT
once TRBJ2-7 TRBV7-8 TRBD1 CASSLYEGAYEQYF TGTGCCAGCAGCTTATACGAGGGGGCATACGAGCAGTACTTC
- TRBJ2-5 TRBV5-6 TRBD1 CASSLAGQGALETQYF TGTGCCAGCAGCTTGGCGGGACAGGGGGCTTTGGAGACCCAGTACTTC
- TRBJ2-7 TRBV19 - CASSIEAGTSSSYEQYF TGTGCCAGTAGTATAGAGGCGGGGACTTCAAGCTCCTACGAGCAGTACTTC
once TRBJ2-1 TRBV5-1 - CASSDRLEQFF TGCGCCAGCAGCGATCGACTAGAGCAGTTCTTC
- TRBJ2-2 TRBV2 - CASGPRELFF TGTGCCAGTGGCCCCCGGGAGCTGTTTTTT
- TRBJ2-7 TRBV30 TRBD2 CAWSVWLAGGYEQYF TGTGCCTGGAGTGTCTGGCTAGCGGGGGGTTACGAGCAGTACTTC
- TRBJ2-7 TRBV3-1/TRBV3-2 TRBD1 CASSSQGDEQYF TGTGCCAGCAGCTCCCAGGGGGACGAGCAGTACTTC
- TRBJ2-2 TRBV4-3 - CASSQAWGAGELFF TGCGCCAGCAGCCAAGCCTGGGGAGCCGGGGAGCTGTTTTTT
few TRBJ2-1 TRBV7-2 - CASSLVGGPMGEQFF TGTGCCAGCAGCTTAGTGGGGGGACCCATGGGTGAGCAGTTCTTC
once TRBJ1-5 TRBV30 - CAWSVPGDQPQHF TGTGCCTGGAGTGTACCAGGGGATCAGCCCCAGCATTTT
once TRBJ1-5 TRBV7-2 - CASSLTSSNQPQHF TGTGCCAGCAGCTTGACTAGCTCCAATCAGCCCCAGCATTTT
- TRBJ1-2 TRBV29-1 TRBD1 CSVESTGNYGYTF TGCAGCGTCGAGTCGACAGGGAACTATGGCTACACCTTC
- TRBJ1-1 TRBV18 - CASSPVGGGNTEAFF TGTGCCAGCTCACCGGTTGGGGGCGGGAACACTGAAGCTTTCTTT